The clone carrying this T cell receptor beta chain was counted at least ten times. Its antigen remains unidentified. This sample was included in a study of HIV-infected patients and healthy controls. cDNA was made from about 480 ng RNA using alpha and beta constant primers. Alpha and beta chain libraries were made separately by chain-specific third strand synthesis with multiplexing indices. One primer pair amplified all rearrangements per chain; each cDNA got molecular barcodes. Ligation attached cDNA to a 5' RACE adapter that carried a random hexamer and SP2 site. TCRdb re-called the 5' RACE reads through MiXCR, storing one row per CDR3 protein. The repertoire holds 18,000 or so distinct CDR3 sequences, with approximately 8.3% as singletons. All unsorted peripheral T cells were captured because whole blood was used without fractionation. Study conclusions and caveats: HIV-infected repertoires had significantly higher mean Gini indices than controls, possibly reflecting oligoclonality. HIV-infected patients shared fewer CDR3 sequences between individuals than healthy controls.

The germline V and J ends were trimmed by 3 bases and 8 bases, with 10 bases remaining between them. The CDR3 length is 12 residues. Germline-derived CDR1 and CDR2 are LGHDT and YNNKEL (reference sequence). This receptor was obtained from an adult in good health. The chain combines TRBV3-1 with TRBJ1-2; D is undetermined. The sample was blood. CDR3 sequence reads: CASSQGREGYTF. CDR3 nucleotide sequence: TGTGCCAGCAGCCAGGGTAGGGAAGGCTACACCTTC.